These 12 T cell receptor beta chains were sequenced from one sample in a study of post-analysis software for immune sequencing data. Built from TCR beta cDNA, the libraries had unique molecular identifiers in them. TCRdb independently ran MiXCR on the PCR reads; one entry per CDR3 protein. The sample consists of 750,000 to 950,000 distinct CDR3 sequences, about 50% of them appearing once. Antigen specificity for these receptors is unknown. Study-level results: Among 5 or 6 TRBV segments more frequent in patients than controls were TRBV5-6, TRBV5-1 and TRBV20-1.

Sequencing input: blood. These TCRs come from a girl aged 10 to 17 with multiple sclerosis.

The chain recombines TRBV5-1 with TRBJ2-7; maybe TRBD1 (6 bases). Germline assignment: CDR1 SGHRS and CDR2 YFSETQ. V was cut by 4 bases and J by 3 bases, with 17 bases left in between. The CDR3 covers 15 residues. CDR3 coding DNA: TGCGCCAGCAGCCCAACAGGGCGTCCCCACTACGAGCAGTACTTC. Its translation is CASSPTGRPHYEQYF. The full variable domain, in which reference TRBV5-1 and TRBJ2-7 provide the parts outside the CDR3, is KAGVTQTPRYLIKTRGQQVTLSCSPISGHRSVSWYQQTPGQGLQFLFEYFSETQRNKGNFPGRFSGRQFSNSRSEMNVSTLELGDSALYLCASSPTGRPHYEQYFGPGTRLTVT.

This clonotype was observed a handful of times. The chain links TRBV5-1 to TRBJ2-1; the match to TRBD2 covers 13 bases. The CDR3 totals 18 residues. The J segment lost 0 bases and the V segment lost 4 bases, leaving 7 bases of the junction unmatched. Germline V gene data show CDR1 as SGHRS and CDR2 as YFSETQ. The CDR3 protein is CASSTGTSGKSSYNEQFF. In DNA form, the CDR3 reads TGCGCCAGCAGCACCGGGACTAGCGGGAAGAGCTCCTACAATGAGCAGTTCTTC. The full variable domain, its missing parts supplied by reference TRBV5-1 and TRBJ2-1, is KAGVTQTPRYLIKTRGQQVTLSCSPISGHRSVSWYQQTPGQGLQFLFEYFSETQRNKGNFPGRFSGRQFSNSRSEMNVSTLELGDSALYLCASSTGTSGKSSYNEQFFGPGTRLTVL.

As DNA, the CDR3 is TGTGCCAGCAGCACCCGACAGGGGAACTATGGCTACACCTTC. Its translation is CASSTRQGNYGYTF. The V gene is TRBV7-9, the J gene TRBJ1-2; TRBD1 matches at 8 bases. Per the germline V gene, CDR1 is SEHNR and CDR2 is FQNEAQ (reference sequence). Trimming took 5 bases from V and 2 from J; bases not matched to a gene: 4. This CDR3 region has 14 residues.

This clonotype was seen only a few times. This is likely a read error, given that the CDR3 carries no conserved phenylalanine or tryptophan at its end. The J gene is TRBJ1-2, the V gene TRBV12-3 or TRBV12-4, with 8 positions matching TRBD1. This CDR3 comprises 17 residues. J lost 3 bases, V lost 4 bases, and 13 bases had no gene match. DNA for the CDR3: TGTGCCAGCAGTTGGTCGTGGACAGGGATCGGTCACTATGGCTACACCGTC. Amino acids: CASSWSWTGIGHYGYTV.

This clonotype was seen only a few times. The chain links TRBV7-9 to TRBJ1-2, with a weak D call TRBD1 (6 bases). The CDR3 runs 15 residues. The V gene's germline CDR1 is SEHNR and CDR2 FQNEAQ (reference sequence). V was clipped by 1 base and J by 4 bases, with 13 bases between them. CDR3 amino acids: CASSLGSGESYGYTF. CDR3 coding DNA: TGTGCCAGCAGCTTAGGGTCAGGGGAGAGCTATGGCTACACCTTC.

The rearrangement uses TRBV6-5 and TRBJ2-3; 8 nucleotides match TRBD2. The V and J ends lost 5 bases and 3 bases, in that order; junction bases with no gene match: 7. This CDR3 is built from 15 residues. Germline CDR1 reads MNHEY; CDR2 reads SVGAGI. The CDR3 DNA reads as TGTGCCAGCAGTCCTCTTCGGGGGGGGACAGATACGCAGTATTTT. As protein: CASSPLRGGTDTQYF.

The genes are TRBV28 and TRBJ2-5, with no clear D. Germline V gives CDR1 MDHEN, CDR2 SYDVKM. Trimming stripped 2 bases from V and 2 bases from J, with 9 bases between. There are 14 residues in the CDR3. CDR3 sequence reads: CASSLMGSQETQYF. In DNA form, the CDR3 reads TGTGCCAGCAGTTTAATGGGCTCACAAGAGACCCAGTACTTC.

This clonotype occurred once. The chain employs TRBV10-3 and TRBJ2-1; D unclear. The CDR3 runs to 15 residues. The germline CDR1 and CDR2 sequences are ENHRY and SYGVKD. V was pared by 3 bases and J by 5 bases, with 14 bases between. The CDR3: CAISDVVGQNNEQFF. The CDR3 nucleotides read TGTGCCATCAGTGATGTGGTAGGGCAGAACAATGAGCAGTTCTTC.

The table lists this clonotype with a few counts. The V and J genes are TRBV20-1 and TRBJ2-3; D perhaps matches TRBD2 (6 bases). The V gene lost 6 bases and the J gene lost 8 bases, with 18 bases spanning the gap. From germline, CDR1 is DFQATT and CDR2 SNEGSKA (reference sequence). The CDR3 has 13 amino acids. The CDR3 sequence is CSARDNSPVTQYF. Here the CDR3 DNA reads TGCAGTGCGCGGGATAACTCCCCGGTTACGCAGTATTTT.

The V and J genes are TRBV20-1 and TRBJ2-7; 10 bases are a match to TRBD2. The J call may be wrong; the DNA end is better matched by TRBJ2-5. Germline CDR1 and CDR2: DFQATT and SNEGSKA (reference sequence). This CDR3 region has 15 residues. The CDR3 DNA is TGCAGTGCTAGCACGGGACTAGCGACGATAGAGACCCAGTACTTC. This gives the protein CSASTGLATIETQYF.

The genes are TRBV18 and TRBJ2-3; D gene ambiguous. The CDR3 runs 14 residues. Trimming left V 1 base short and J 14 bases short, with 19 bases between. CDR1 is KGHSH and CDR2 is LQKENI in the germline V gene. The CDR3 DNA follows: TGTGCCAGCTCACCACAGGAGCCCCGGAAAAAACTGTATTTT. Translated, it gives CASSPQEPRKKLYF.

This clonotype was recorded a few times. The V call is TRBV29-1, the J call TRBJ2-7, with no clear D. Germline CDR1 SQVTM, CDR2 ANQGSEA. The CDR3 runs 13 residues. V lost 4 bases to trimming and J lost 1 base, with 11 bases between them. CDR3 nucleotide sequence: TGCAGCGTTGCCCGGGCACCATCCTACGAGCAGTACTTC. Its protein product is CSVARAPSYEQYF.